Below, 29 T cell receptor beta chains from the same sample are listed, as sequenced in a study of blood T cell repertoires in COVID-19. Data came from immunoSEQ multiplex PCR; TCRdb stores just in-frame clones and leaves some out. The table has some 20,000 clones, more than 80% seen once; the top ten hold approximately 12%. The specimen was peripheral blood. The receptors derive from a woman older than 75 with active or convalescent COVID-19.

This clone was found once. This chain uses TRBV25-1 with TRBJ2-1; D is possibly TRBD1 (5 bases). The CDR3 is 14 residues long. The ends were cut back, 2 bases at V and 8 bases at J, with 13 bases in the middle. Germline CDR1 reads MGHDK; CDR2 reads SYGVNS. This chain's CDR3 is CASSEPVRVDEQFF. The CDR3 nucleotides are TGTGCCAGCAGTGAACCGGTCAGGGTCGATGAGCAGTTCTTC.

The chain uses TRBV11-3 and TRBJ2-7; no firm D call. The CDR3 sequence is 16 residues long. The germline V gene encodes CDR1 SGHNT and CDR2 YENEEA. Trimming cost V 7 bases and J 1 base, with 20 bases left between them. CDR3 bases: TGTGCCAGCACCGATTCCTCTAGTAGTACTTCCTACGAGCAGTACTTC. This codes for CASTDSSSSTSYEQYF.

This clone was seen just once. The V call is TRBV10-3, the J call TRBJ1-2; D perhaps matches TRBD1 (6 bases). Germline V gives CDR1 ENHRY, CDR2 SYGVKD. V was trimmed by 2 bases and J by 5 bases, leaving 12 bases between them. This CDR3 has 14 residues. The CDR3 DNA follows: TGTGCCATCAGTGAGCAAGCAGGGGAATATGGCTACACCTTC. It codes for CAISEQAGEYGYTF.

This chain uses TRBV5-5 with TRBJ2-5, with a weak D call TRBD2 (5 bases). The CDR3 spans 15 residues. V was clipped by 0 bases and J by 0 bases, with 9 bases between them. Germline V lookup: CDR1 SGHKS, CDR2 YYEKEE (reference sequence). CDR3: CASSLVATNQETQYF. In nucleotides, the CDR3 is TGTGCCAGCAGCTTGGTAGCGACAAACCAAGAGACCCAGTACTTC. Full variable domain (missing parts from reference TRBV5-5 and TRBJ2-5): DAGVTQSPTHLIKTRGQQVTLRCSPISGHKSVSWYQQVLGQGPQFIFQYYEKEERGRGNFPDRFSARQFPNYSSELNVNALLLGDSALYLCASSLVATNQETQYFGPGTRLLVL.

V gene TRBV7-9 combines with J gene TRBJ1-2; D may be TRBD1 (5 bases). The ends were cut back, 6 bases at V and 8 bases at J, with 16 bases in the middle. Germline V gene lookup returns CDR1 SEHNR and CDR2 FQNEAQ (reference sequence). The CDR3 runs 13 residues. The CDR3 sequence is CASRLTGLEGYTF. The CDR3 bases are TGTGCCAGCAGGTTAACAGGCCTGGAAGGCTACACCTTC. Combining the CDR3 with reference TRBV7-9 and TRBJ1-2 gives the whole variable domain DTGVSQNPRHKITKRGQNVTFRCDPISEHNRLYWYRQTLGQGPEFLTYFQNEAQLEKSRLLSDRFSAERPKGSFSTLEIQRTEQGDSAMYLCASRLTGLEGYTFGSGTRLTVV.

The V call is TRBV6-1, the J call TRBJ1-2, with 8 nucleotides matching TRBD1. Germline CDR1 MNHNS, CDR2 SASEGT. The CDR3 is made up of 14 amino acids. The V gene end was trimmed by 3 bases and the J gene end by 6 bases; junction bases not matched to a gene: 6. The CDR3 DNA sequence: TGTGCCAGCAGTGACACACAGGGGGTGGATGGCTACACCTTC. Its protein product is CASSDTQGVDGYTF.

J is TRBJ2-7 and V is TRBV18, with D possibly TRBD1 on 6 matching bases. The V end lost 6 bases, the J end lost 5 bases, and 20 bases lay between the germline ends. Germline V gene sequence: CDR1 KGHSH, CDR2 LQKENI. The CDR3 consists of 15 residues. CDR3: CASSDRRGVNDEQYF. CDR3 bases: TGTGCCAGCTCGGACCGCAGGGGTGTGAACGACGAGCAGTACTTC.

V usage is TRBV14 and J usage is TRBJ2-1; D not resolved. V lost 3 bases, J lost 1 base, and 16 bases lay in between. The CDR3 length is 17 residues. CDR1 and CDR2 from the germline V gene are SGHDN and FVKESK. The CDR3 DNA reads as TGTGCCAGCAGCCACCTTTACCCGCGGTCGTCCTACAATGAGCAGTTCTTC. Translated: CASSHLYPRSSYNEQFF.

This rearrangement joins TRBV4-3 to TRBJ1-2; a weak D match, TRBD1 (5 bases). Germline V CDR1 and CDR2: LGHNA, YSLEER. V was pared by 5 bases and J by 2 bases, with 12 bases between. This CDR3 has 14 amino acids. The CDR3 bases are TGCGCCAGCAGCTCACTGGGGGGGAACTATGGCTACACCTTC. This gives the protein CASSSLGGNYGYTF.

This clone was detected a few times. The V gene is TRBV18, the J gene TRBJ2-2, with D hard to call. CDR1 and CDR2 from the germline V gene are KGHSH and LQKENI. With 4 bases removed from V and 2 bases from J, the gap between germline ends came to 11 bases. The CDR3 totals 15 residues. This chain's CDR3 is CASSLRSRNTGELFF. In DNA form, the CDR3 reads TGTGCCAGCTCACTTCGTTCGCGAAACACCGGGGAGCTGTTTTTT. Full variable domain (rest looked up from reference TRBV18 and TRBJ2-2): NAGVMQNPRHLVRRRGQEARLRCSPMKGHSHVYWYRQLPEEGLKFMVYLQKENIIDESGMPKERFSAEFPKEGPSILRIQQVVRGDSAAYFCASSLRSRNTGELFFGEGSRLTVL.

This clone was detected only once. CDR3 DNA sequence: TGCGCCAGCAGCCAAGATCAACAGGGGAACTATGGCTACACCTTC. This codes for CASSQDQQGNYGYTF. The chain recombines TRBV4-1 with TRBJ1-2; TRBD1 agrees at 7 bases. The CDR3 runs 15 residues. CDR1 and CDR2 (germline): MGHRA, YSYEKL. Trimming took 0 bases from V and 2 from J; bases not matched to a gene: 3.

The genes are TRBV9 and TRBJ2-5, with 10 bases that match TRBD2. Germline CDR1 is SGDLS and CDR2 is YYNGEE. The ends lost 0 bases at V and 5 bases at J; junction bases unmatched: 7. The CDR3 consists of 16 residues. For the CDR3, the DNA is TGTGCCAGCAGCGTAGGGGCTAGCGGGAGCCACGAGACCCAGTACTTC. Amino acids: CASSVGASGSHETQYF.

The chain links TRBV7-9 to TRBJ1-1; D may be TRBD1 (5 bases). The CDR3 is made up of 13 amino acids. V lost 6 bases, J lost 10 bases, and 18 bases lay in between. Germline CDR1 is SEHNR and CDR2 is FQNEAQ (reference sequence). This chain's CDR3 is CASSQRTGTRAFF. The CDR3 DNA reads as TGTGCCAGCAGTCAACGCACCGGGACTCGAGCTTTCTTT.

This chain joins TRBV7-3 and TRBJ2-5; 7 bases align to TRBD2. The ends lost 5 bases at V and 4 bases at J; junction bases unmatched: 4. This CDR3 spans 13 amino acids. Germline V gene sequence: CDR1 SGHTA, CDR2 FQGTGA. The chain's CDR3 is CASSRGGGETQYF. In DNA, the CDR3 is TGTGCCAGCAGCCGCGGGGGAGGAGAGACCCAGTACTTC.

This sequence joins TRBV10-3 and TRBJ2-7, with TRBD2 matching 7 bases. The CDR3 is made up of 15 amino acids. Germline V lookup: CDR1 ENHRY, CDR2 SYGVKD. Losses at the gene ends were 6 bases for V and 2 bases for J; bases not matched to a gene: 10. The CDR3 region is CAISPFEGTTYEQYF. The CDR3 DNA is TGTGCCATCAGCCCTTTTGAGGGGACTACCTACGAGCAGTACTTC.

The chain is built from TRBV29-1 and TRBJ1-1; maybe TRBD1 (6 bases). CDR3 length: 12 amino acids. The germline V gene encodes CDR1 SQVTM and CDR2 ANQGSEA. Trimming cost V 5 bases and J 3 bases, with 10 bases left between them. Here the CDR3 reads CSVSRGYTEAFF. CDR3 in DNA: TGCAGCGTTTCTAGGGGGTACACTGAAGCTTTCTTT.

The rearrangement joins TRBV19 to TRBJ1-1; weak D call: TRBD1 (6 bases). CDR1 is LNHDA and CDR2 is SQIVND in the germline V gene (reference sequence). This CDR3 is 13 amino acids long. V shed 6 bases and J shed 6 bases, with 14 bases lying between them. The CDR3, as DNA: TGTGCCAGTAGGCTCATACAGGGTTCTGAAGCTTTCTTT. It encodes CASRLIQGSEAFF.

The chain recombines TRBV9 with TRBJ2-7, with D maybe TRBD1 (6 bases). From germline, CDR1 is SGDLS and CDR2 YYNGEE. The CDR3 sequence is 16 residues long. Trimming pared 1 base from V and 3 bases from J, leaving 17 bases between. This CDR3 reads CASSVSHGGSHYEQYF. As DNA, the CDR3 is TGTGCCAGCAGCGTAAGTCATGGGGGCTCCCACTACGAGCAGTACTTC.

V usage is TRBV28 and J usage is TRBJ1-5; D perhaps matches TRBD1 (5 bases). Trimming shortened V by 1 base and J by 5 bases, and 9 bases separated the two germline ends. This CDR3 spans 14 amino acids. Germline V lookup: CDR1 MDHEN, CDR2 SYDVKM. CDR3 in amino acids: CASSLSRGYQPQHF. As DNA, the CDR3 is TGTGCCAGCAGTTTATCTAGGGGATATCAGCCCCAGCATTTT. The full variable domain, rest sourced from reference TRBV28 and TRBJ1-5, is DVKVTQSSRYLVKRTGEKVFLECVQDMDHENMFWYRQDPGLGLRLIYFSYDVKMKEKGDIPEGYSVSREKKERFSLILESASTNQTSMYLCASSLSRGYQPQHFGDGTRLSIL.

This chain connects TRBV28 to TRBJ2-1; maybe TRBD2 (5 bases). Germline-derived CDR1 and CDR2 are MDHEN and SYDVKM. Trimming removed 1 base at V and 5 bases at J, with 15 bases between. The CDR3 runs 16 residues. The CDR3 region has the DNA TGTGCCAGCAGTTTATTGGCGGGCGTGGGCCACAATGAGCAGTTCTTC. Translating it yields CASSLLAGVGHNEQFF. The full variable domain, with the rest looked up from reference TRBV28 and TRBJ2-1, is DVKVTQSSRYLVKRTGEKVFLECVQDMDHENMFWYRQDPGLGLRLIYFSYDVKMKEKGDIPEGYSVSREKKERFSLILESASTNQTSMYLCASSLLAGVGHNEQFFGPGTRLTVL.

This CDR3 is CASSSTFGVEENLGYTF. In DNA form, the CDR3 reads TGTGCCAGCAGTTCAACATTTGGGGTGGAGGAAAATCTCGGCTACACCTTC. V gene TRBV27 combines with J gene TRBJ1-2; D is ambiguous. Germline CDR1 and CDR2: MNHEY and SMNVEV (reference sequence). The V end was cut by 4 bases, the J end by 8 bases, with 26 bases between. The CDR3 loop spans 17 amino acids.

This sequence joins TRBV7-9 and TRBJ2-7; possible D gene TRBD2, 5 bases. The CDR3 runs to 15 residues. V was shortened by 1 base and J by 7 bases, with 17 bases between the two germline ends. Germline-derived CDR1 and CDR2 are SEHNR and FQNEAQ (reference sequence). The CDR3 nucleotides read TGTGCCAGCAGCTTAGATGGAGGCCAAAATAAAGAGCAGTACTTC. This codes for CASSLDGGQNKEQYF.

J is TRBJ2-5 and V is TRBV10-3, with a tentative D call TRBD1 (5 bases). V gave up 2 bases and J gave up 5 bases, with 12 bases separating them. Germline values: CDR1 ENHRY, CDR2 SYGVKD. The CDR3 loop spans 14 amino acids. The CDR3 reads CAISERAGSETQYF. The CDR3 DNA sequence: TGTGCCATCAGTGAGAGGGCAGGGTCCGAGACCCAGTACTTC.

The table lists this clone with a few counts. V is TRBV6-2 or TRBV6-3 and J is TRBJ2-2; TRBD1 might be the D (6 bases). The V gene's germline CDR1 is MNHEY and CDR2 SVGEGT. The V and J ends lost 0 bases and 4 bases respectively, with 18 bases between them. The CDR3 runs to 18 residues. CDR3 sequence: CASSYSRWSEGGTGELFF. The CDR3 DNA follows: TGTGCCAGCAGTTACTCTCGGTGGAGTGAAGGGGGCACCGGGGAGCTGTTTTTT.

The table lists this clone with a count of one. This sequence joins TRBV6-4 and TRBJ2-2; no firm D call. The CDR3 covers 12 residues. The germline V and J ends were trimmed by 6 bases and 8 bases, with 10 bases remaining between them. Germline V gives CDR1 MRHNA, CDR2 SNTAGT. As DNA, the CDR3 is TGTGCCAGCAGGACCGACAAGGGGGAGCTGTTTTTT. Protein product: CASRTDKGELFF.

The CDR3: CASSLYRLNTEAFF. Written as DNA, the CDR3 is TGTGCCAGCAGTTTATACAGACTGAACACTGAAGCTTTCTTT. The gene calls are TRBV27 and TRBJ1-1; no clear D gene. V was cut by 1 base and J by 0 bases, with 6 bases left in between. The CDR3 totals 14 residues. Germline-derived CDR1 and CDR2 are MNHEY and SMNVEV (reference sequence).

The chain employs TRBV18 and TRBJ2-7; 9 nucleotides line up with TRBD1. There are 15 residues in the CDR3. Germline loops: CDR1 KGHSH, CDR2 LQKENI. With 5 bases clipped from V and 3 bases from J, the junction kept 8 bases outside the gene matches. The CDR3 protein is CASSRPGQGYYEQYF. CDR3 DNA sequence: TGTGCCAGCTCAAGACCGGGACAGGGTTACTACGAGCAGTACTTC. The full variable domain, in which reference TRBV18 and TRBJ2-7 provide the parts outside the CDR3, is NAGVMQNPRHLVRRRGQEARLRCSPMKGHSHVYWYRQLPEEGLKFMVYLQKENIIDESGMPKERFSAEFPKEGPSILRIQQVVRGDSAAYFCASSRPGQGYYEQYFGPGTRLTVT.

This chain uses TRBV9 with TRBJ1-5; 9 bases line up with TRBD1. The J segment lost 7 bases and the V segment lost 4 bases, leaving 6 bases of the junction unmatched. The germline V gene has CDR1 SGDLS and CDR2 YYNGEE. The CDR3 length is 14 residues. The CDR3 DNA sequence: TGTGCCAGCAGCCCCACAGGGGGCCAGCAGCCCCAGCATTTT. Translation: CASSPTGGQQPQHF.

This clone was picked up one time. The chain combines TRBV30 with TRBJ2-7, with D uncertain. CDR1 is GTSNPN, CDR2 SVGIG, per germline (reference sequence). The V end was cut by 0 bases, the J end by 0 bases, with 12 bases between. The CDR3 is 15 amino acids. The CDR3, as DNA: TGTGCCTGGAGTGTTTCCCCAACCAGCTCCTACGAGCAGTACTTC. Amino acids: CAWSVSPTSSYEQYF.